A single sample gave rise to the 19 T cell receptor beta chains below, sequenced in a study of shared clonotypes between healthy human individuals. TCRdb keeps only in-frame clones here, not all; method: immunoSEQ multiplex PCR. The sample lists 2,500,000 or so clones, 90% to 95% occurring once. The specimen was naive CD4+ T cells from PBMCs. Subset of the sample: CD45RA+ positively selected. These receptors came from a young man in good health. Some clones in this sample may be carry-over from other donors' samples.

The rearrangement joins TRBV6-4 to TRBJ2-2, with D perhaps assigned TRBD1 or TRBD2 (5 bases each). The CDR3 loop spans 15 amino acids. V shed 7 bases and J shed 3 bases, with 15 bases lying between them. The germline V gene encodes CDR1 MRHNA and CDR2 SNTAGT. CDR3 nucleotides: TGTGCCAGCAAACCCCACGGGACGGACACCGGGGAGCTGTTTTTT. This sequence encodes CASKPHGTDTGELFF.

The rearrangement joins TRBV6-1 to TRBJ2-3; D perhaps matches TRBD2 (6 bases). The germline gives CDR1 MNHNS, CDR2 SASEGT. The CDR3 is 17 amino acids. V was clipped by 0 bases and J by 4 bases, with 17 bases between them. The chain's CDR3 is CASSEAPHSPGADTQYF. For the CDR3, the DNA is TGTGCCAGCAGTGAAGCGCCTCACTCCCCGGGAGCAGATACGCAGTATTTT.

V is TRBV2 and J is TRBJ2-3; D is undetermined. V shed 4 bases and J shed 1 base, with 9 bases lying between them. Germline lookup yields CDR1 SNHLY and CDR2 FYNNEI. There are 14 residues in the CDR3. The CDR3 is CASSAKAGTDTQYF. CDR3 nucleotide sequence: TGTGCCAGCAGTGCCAAGGCCGGCACAGATACGCAGTATTTT. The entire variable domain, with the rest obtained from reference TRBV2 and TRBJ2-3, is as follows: EPEVTQTPSHQVTQMGQEVILRCVPISNHLYFYWYRQILGQKVEFLVSFYNNEISEKSEIFDDQFSVERPDGSNFTLKIRSTKLEDSAMYFCASSAKAGTDTQYFGPGTRLTVL.

The CDR3 spells CAWRTSGASTDTQYF. The DNA of the CDR3 is TGTGCCTGGCGGACTAGCGGGGCTAGCACAGATACGCAGTATTTT. This rearrangement joins TRBV30 to TRBJ2-3; 12 bases are shared with TRBD2. The CDR3 runs 15 residues. CDR1 is GTSNPN, CDR2 SVGIG, per germline (reference sequence). The junction had 3 bases not matched to a gene; V was cut back by 5 bases and J by 0 bases.

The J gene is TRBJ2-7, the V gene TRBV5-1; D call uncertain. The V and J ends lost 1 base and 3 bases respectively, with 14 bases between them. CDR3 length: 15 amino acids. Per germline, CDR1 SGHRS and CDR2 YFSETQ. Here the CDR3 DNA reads TGCGCCAGCAGCTTGAGTAGGGTCGGTCTCTACGAGCAGTACTTC. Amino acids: CASSLSRVGLYEQYF.

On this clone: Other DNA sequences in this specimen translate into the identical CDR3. The CDR3 nucleotides read TGTGCCAGCTCACCCGACAGGGAAGAGACCCAGTACTTC. Encoded protein: CASSPDREETQYF. This rearrangement joins TRBV18 to TRBJ2-5; 7 nucleotides align to TRBD1. J lost 3 bases, V lost 3 bases, and 1 base had no gene match. The CDR3 totals 13 residues. The germline CDR1 and CDR2 sequences are KGHSH and LQKENI.

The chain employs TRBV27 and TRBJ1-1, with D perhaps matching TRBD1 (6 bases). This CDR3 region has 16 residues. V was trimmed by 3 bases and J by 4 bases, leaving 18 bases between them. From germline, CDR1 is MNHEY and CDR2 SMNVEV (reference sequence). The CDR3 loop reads CASSFLRTAVGTEAFF. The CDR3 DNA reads TGTGCCAGCAGTTTCCTCCGGACAGCTGTGGGCACTGAAGCTTTCTTT.

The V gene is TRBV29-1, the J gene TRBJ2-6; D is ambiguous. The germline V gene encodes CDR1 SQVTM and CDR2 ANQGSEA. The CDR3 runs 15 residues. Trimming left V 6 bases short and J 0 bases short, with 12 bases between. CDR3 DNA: TGCAGCGTCCTACTCCCGAGCTCTGGGGCCAACGTCCTGACTTTC. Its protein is CSVLLPSSGANVLTF.

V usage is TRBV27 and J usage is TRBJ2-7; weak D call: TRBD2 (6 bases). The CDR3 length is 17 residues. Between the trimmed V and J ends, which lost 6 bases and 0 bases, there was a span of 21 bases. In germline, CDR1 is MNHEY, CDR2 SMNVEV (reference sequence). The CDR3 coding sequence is TGTGCCAGCAGCTTTACTGCCGGGACTCAGAGCTCCTACGAGCAGTACTTC. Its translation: CASSFTAGTQSSYEQYF.

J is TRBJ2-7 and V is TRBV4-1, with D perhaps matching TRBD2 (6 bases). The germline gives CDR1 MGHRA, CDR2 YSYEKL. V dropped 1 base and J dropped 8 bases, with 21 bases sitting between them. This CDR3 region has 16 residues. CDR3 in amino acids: CASSQGPPGLALKQYF. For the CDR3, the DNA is TGCGCCAGCAGCCAAGGACCCCCCGGGCTAGCGTTGAAGCAGTACTTC.

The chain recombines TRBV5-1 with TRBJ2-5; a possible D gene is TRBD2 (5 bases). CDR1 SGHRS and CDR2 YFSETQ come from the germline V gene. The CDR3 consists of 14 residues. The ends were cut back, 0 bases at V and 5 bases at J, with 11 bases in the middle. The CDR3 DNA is TGCGCCAGCAGCTTGGGTCCCACTAGGGAGACCCAGTACTTC. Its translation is CASSLGPTRETQYF.

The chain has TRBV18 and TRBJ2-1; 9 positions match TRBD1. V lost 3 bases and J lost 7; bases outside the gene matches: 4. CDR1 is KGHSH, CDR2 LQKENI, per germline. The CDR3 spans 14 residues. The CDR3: CASSPDRGANEQFF. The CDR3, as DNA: TGTGCCAGCTCACCGGACAGGGGTGCGAATGAGCAGTTCTTC.

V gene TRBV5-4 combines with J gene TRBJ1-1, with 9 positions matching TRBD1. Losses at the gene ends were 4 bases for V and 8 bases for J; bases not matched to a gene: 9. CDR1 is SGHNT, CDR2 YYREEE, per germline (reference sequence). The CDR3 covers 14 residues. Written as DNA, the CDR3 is TGTGCCAGCAGCCTGACAGGGGGTTCGGGGGAAGCTTTCTTT. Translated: CASSLTGGSGEAFF.

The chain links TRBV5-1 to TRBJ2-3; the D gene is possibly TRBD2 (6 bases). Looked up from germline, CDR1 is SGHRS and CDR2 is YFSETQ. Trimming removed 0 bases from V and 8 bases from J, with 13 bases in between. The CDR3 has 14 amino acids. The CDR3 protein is CASSLARDKGTQYF. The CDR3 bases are TGCGCCAGCAGCTTGGCGCGGGATAAGGGTACGCAGTATTTT.

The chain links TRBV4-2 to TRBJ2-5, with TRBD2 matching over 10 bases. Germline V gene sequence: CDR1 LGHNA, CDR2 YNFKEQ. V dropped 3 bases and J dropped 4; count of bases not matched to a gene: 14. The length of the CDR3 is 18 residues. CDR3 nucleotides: TGTGCCAGCAGCCACCCGGCTAGCGGGAGTTTGAGGTCAGAGACCCAGTACTTC. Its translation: CASSHPASGSLRSETQYF.

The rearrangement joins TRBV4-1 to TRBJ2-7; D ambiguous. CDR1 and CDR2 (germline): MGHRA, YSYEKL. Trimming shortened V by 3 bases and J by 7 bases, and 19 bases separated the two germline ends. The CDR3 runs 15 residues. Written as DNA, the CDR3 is TGCGCCAGCAGCCACGCGCCCCGTGGCGTTAGGGAGCAGTACTTC. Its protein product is CASSHAPRGVREQYF.

CDR3 in amino acids: CASSPTRQGSSTF. The CDR3 DNA follows: TGTGCCAGCAGTCCCACCCGACAGGGCAGTTCGACCTTC. The chain carries TRBV27 and TRBJ1-2; the match to TRBD1 covers 7 bases. The CDR3 spans 13 residues. Germline V CDR1 and CDR2: MNHEY, SMNVEV (reference sequence). V lost 5 bases and J lost 14; bases outside the gene matches: 14.

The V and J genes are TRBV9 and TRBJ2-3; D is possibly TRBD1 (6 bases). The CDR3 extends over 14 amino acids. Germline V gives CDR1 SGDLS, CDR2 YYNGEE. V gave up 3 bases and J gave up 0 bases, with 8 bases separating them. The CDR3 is CASSARGSTDTQYF. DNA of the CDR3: TGTGCCAGCAGCGCCAGGGGAAGCACAGATACGCAGTATTTT.

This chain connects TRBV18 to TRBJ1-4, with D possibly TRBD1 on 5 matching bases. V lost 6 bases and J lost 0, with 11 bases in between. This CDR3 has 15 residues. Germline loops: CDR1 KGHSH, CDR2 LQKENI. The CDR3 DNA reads TGTGCCAGCTCCCGAGACAGCACAACTAATGAAAAACTGTTTTTT. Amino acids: CASSRDSTTNEKLFF.